This TCR beta chain was profiled in a study of T cell responses to AZD1222 COVID-19 vaccine. V was shortened by 2 bases and J by 10 bases, with 18 bases between the two germline ends. Germline V gene data show CDR1 as MNHEY and CDR2 as SMNVEV (reference sequence). The CDR3 loop spans 14 amino acids. Profiling relied on immunoSEQ multiplex PCR, and the TCRdb table lists in-frame clones only, not all of them. The sample records 250,000 to 300,000 clones, about 94% being singletons. The source material was peripheral blood, sampled 28 days after the second AZD1222 dose. V is TRBV27 and J is TRBJ2-7, with D possibly called TRBD1 or TRBD2 (5 bases each). This TCR derives from an adult who received the AZD1222 COVID-19 vaccine. CDR3: CASSLVSRGARQYF. DNA of the CDR3: TGTGCCAGCAGTTTAGTGTCCCGAGGGGCGCGTCAGTACTTC.